This T cell receptor (beta chain) derives from a study of technical replicates of blood from a few donors (dated by TCRdb to 2016 to 2017). At the junction V is shortened by 5 bases and J by 2 bases, with 13 bases in between. The cysteine opens and the phenylalanine closes a CDR3 of 14 amino acids. The DNA shown is the 42-base CDR3, in frame from base 1. The germline V gene encodes CDR1 MNHEY and CDR2 SMNVEV (reference sequence). The library was made by the immunoSEQ multiplex PCR assay. Not all clones reach the TCRdb copy of this immuneACCESS table, which keeps in-frame sequences only. Checked studies attribute under half of the gap to unresolved V genes and leave the rest unexplained. This sample lists over 80,000 clones; about 95% were detected once. Approximately 0.38% of the sample is held by the ten biggest clonotypes. About this clone itself: Its antigen is still unknown. Per-base quality was not reported, and no clone a single base away is much larger than it.

In this chain, TRBV27 is recombined with TRBJ2-7, and perhaps TRBD2 as D gene, on 6 matching bases. What was sequenced was T cells isolated from PBMCs. The TCR sequence derives from a human donor in good health. The CDR3 has the sequence CASSILGLAYEQYF. At the DNA level, the sequence is TGTGCCAGCAGTATTCTGGGACTGGCCTACGAGCAGTACTTC.